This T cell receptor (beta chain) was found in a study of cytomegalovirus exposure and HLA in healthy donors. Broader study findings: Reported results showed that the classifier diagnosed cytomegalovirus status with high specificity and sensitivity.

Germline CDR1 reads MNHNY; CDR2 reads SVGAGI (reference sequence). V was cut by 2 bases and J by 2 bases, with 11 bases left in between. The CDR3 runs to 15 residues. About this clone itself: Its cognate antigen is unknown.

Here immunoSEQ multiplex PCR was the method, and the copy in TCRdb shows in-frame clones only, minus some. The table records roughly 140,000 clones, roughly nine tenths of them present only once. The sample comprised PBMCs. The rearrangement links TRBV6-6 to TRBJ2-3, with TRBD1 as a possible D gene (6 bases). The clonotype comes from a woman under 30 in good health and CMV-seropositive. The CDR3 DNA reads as TGTGCCAGCAGTTACCGGGACACTCACACAGATACGCAGTATTTT. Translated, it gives CASSYRDTHTDTQYF.